A selection of T cell receptor beta chains follows, all from one sample in a study of blood T cells in healthy people across ages. Each CDR3 protein is one row after TCRdb ran MiXCR on the 5' RACE reads. The table includes about 570,000 distinct CDR3 sequences, 27% detected once. These same records also appear under a second study, on T cells of mothers and their children.

The sequencing sample was made of blood. These TCRs come from a boy between 2 and 15 years old in good health. CDR3s include the opening cysteine and the closing phenylalanine or tryptophan. D genes are given only for firm matches. The size field is filled for only some rows; it gives once, few, many or a size class.

TRBV12-3/TRBV12-4	16	-	TRBJ2-7	-	TGTGCCAGCAAACTAGGGGTGACTAGGCACTCCTACGAGCAGTACTTC	CASKLGVTRHSYEQYF
TRBV4-1	14	-	TRBJ2-1	TRBD2	TGCGCCAGCAGCCAAGTGGGACTAGCGGGAGAGCAGTTCTTC	CASSQVGLAGEQFF
TRBV6-5	11	-	TRBJ1-1	-	TGTGCCAGCAGTAACCGCGGTGAAGCTTTCTTT	CASSNRGEAFF
TRBV24-1	12	few	TRBJ2-1	TRBD1	TGTGCCACCAGTGATCGACGGGGACAGAAGTTCTTC	CATSDRRGQKFF
TRBV6-5	15	-	TRBJ1-1	-	TGTGCCAGCAGTTTCTCCCCGCGACGTTCAACTGAAGCTTTCTTT	CASSFSPRRSTEAFF
TRBV29-1	10	-	TRBJ2-7	-	TGCAGCTACTTCGCGGGGGAGCAGTACTTC	CSYFAGEQYF
TRBV3-1	13	few	TRBJ1-5	-	TGTGCCAGCAGCCAACAGTTGAACCAGCCCCAGCATTTT	CASSQQLNQPQHF
TRBV2	17	many	TRBJ2-1	TRBD2	TGTGCCAGCAACCCGACTAGCGGGAGTCTTTTGTACAATGAGCAGTTCTTC	CASNPTSGSLLYNEQFF
TRBV12-3/TRBV12-4	14	few	TRBJ2-3	TRBD2	TGTGCCAGCAGTTGCAGAGCGGGGTCAGATGCGCAGTATTTT	CASSCRAGSDAQYF
TRBV7-9	14	-	TRBJ2-7	TRBD2	TGTGCCAGCAGCTTGCTAGCGGTCGCCTACGAGCAGTACTTC	CASSLLAVAYEQYF